The present T cell receptor (beta chain) was sequenced within a study of shared clonotypes between healthy human individuals. Overall study findings and caveats: Incompleteness in sorted-subset sequencing, despite large depth, was shown by rarefaction. In general, naive subsets displayed greater estimated richness than memory subsets did. Around 5% was the fraction of naive CD4 clonotypes found shared across a few donors.

Samples underwent the assay at deep level. Assay: immunoSEQ multiplex PCR; the TCRdb copy retains only in-frame clones and omits some. This sample yields 110,000 or so clones, of which about 63% are seen a single time; 24% belongs to the top ten. As concerns this clone: What it recognizes is unknown. Other nucleotide sequences from this sample produce the same CDR3.

The CDR3 sequence is 12 residues long. V was pared by 1 base and J by 9 bases, with 7 bases between. The germline CDR1 and CDR2 sequences are MGHRA and YSYEKL. The chain combines TRBV4-1 with TRBJ2-1; TRBD1 is a possible D gene (5 bases). The sequenced material came from memory CD8+ T cells sorted from blood. Subset noted: CD45RO+ cells pooled with CCR7-negative TemRA cells. The receptor was isolated from a woman aged 25-40 years in good health. CDR3 sequence (DNA): TGCGCCAGCAGCCAAGGGGGCATTGAGCAGTTCTTC. Translating gives CASSQGGIEQFF.